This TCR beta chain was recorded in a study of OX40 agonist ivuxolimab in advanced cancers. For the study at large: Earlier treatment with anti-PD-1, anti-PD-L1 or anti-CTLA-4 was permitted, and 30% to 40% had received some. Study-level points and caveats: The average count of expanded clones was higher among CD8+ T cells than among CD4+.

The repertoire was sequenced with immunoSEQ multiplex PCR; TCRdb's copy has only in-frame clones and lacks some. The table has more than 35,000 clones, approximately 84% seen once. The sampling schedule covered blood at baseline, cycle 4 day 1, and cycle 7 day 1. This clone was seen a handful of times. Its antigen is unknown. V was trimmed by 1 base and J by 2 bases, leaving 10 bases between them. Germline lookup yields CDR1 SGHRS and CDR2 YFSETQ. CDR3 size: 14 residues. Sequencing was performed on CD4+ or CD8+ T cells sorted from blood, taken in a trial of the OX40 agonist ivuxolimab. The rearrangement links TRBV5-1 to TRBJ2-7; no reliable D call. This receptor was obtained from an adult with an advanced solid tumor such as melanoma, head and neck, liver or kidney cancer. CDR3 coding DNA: TGCGCCAGCAGCTTGTTGCCGGATACCTACGAGCAGTACTTC. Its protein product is CASSLLPDTYEQYF. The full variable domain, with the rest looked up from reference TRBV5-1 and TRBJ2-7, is KAGVTQTPRYLIKTRGQQVTLSCSPISGHRSVSWYQQTPGQGLQFLFEYFSETQRNKGNFPGRFSGRQFSNSRSEMNVSTLELGDSALYLCASSLLPDTYEQYFGPGTRLTVT.